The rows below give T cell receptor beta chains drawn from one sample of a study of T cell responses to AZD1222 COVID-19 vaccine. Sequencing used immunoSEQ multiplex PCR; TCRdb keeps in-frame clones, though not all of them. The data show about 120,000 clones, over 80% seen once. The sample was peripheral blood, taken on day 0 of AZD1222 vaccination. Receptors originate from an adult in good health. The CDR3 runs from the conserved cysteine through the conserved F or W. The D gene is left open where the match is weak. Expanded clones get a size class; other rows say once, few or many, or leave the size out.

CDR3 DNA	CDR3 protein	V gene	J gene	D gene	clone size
TGTGCCAGCAGCGTCGGAGGTACCGTAAACACCATATATTTT	CASSVGGTVNTIYF	TRBV9	TRBJ1-3	.	.
TGTGCCAGCAGCTTTAGGGGACTAAGGGGACAAGAGACCCAGTACTTC	CASSFRGLRGQETQYF	TRBV11-2	TRBJ2-5	TRBD2	.
TGTGCCAGCAGTGAACCGGGCAGGAACTACGAGCAGTACTTC	CASSEPGRNYEQYF	TRBV6-1	TRBJ2-7	.	.
TGCGCCAGCTTTCGACTGCCCCTTTTCCCAACCAAGACAGGGAACACCGGGGAGCTGTTTTTT	CASFRLPLFPTKTGNTGELFF	TRBV5-1	TRBJ2-2	.	.
TGCGCCAGCAGTGAGCGGGAGGGCCGTACCGGGGAGCTGTTTTTT	CASSEREGRTGELFF	TRBV10-2	TRBJ2-2	TRBD2	.
TGCGCCAGCAGTGGACCGATAGCGGGATCGAAGGAGACCCAGTACTTC	CASSGPIAGSKETQYF	TRBV10-1	TRBJ2-5	TRBD2	.
TGTGCCAGCAGTGGAGAGAGCACAGGGGAGAGCAATCAGCCCCAGCATTTT	CASSGESTGESNQPQHF	TRBV6-1	TRBJ1-5	TRBD1	.
TGTGCCAGCGCGCCTCTCAGGGGCAATCAGCCCCAGCATTTT	CASAPLRGNQPQHF	TRBV18	TRBJ1-5	.	.
TGTGCCAGCAGCCCCACCAGGGGATTGAACACTGAAGCTTTCTTT	CASSPTRGLNTEAFF	TRBV7-2	TRBJ1-1	.	.
TGTGCCAGCAGTTACTCAGGGGGCGTAGAGACCCAGTACTTC	CASSYSGGVETQYF	TRBV6-2/TRBV6-3	TRBJ2-5	TRBD1	.
TGTGCCAGCAGCTTACCCCAAGAGACCCAGTACTTC	CASSLPQETQYF	TRBV7-2	TRBJ2-5	.	once
TGCGCCAGCAGCCAAGGGTTCTCCTATAATTCACCCCTCCACTTT	CASSQGFSYNSPLHF	TRBV4-1	TRBJ1-6	.	.
TGTGCCAGCTCCAGGACCTCCGACACTGAAGCTTTCTTT	CASSRTSDTEAFF	TRBV18	TRBJ1-1	.	.
TGTGCCAGCAGTTTCCACCGGGACAAAGGATACTACGAGCAGTACTTC	CASSFHRDKGYYEQYF	TRBV6-5	TRBJ2-7	.	.
TGTGCCAGCAGTTTAAGGACGGGGAGGGGAGCTTTCTTT	CASSLRTGRGAFF	TRBV12-3/TRBV12-4	TRBJ1-1	.	once
TGTGCCAGCAGTGAATATGGAGGGGGTGATGGCTACACCTTC	CASSEYGGGDGYTF	TRBV25-1	TRBJ1-2	.	.
TGTGCCAGCAGTTTTTCTAGCGGGTATGAGCAGTTCTTC	CASSFSSGYEQFF	TRBV27	TRBJ2-1	TRBD2	.
TGTGCCAGCAGTGAAGAAGCTATGTGGTTTACAGGGAGCGGACGCGAGCAGTACTTC	CASSEEAMWFTGSGREQYF	TRBV6-1	TRBJ2-7	.	.
TGTGCCAGCAGCTCGGGCCTTCTAGGAAACACCATATATTTT	CASSSGLLGNTIYF	TRBV7-2	TRBJ1-3	.	few
TGTGCCAGCAGTTTATATAGCAATCAGCCCCAGCATTTT	CASSLYSNQPQHF	TRBV28	TRBJ1-5	.	.
TGTGCCAGCAGCCAAGAGACTAGCGGGAGCGCTAGGGGGGAGCTGTTTTTT	CASSQETSGSARGELFF	TRBV3-1/TRBV3-2	TRBJ2-2	TRBD2	.
TGTGCGGGGGCTAGCGGTTACAATGAGCAGTTCTTC	CAGASGYNEQFF	TRBV28	TRBJ2-1	.	.
TGTGCCAGCAGTCTTACCGGGGGGGTTAACTATGGCTACACCTTC	CASSLTGGVNYGYTF	TRBV28	TRBJ1-2	.	.
TGTGCCAGCAGCCAATCTCCGAACACTGAAGCTTTCTTT	CASSQSPNTEAFF	TRBV3-1/TRBV3-2	TRBJ1-1	.	.
TGTGCCTGGAGGGCCTCGGGCGGCTACACCTTC	CAWRASGGYTF	TRBV30	TRBJ1-2	.	once
TGTGCCAGCAGCTTTTTTCGGCTAGAAGCTTTCTTT	CASSFFRLEAFF	TRBV5-5	TRBJ1-1	.	.
TGTGCCAGCAGTGAAAGTTTAGACAGGGGCACTGAAGCTTTCTTT	CASSESLDRGTEAFF	TRBV2	TRBJ1-1	TRBD1	.
TGTGCCAGCAGCTTAGATCAAACTAGTTCGGAGACCCAGTACTTC	CASSLDQTSSETQYF	TRBV11-3	TRBJ2-5	.	.
TGTGCCAGCAGCGAAGGACAGGGGTGGAACGAGCAGTACTTC	CASSEGQGWNEQYF	TRBV5-6	TRBJ2-7	TRBD1	.
TGTGCCAGCAGCTTCCCGGGATTTTCTGGAAACACCATATATTTT	CASSFPGFSGNTIYF	TRBV7-9	TRBJ1-3	.	.
TGTGCCAGTAGTATTGAGAGGTTGTCCGCCACCAGAGGCTACACCTTC	CASSIERLSATRGYTF	TRBV19	TRBJ1-2	.	.
TGCAGTGCTAGGAGCAATGAGCAGTTCTTC	CSARSNEQFF	TRBV20-1	TRBJ2-1	.	.
TGTGCCAGCAGTACCCTCGTCCAGACTCCGAACACCGGGGAGCTGTTTTTT	CASSTLVQTPNTGELFF	TRBV28	TRBJ2-2	.	.
TGTGCCAGCAGCCAACAGGACTCCATGGCCGCCGGGGAGCTGTTTTTT	CASSQQDSMAAGELFF	TRBV7-2	TRBJ2-2	.	.
TGTGCCAGCAGTTACTCGACCACCGGGGAGCTGTTTTTT	CASSYSTTGELFF	TRBV6-5	TRBJ2-2	.	.
TGTGCCAGCTCACTTGCCGGGATGGGCTCTGGGGCCAACGTCCTGACTTTC	CASSLAGMGSGANVLTF	TRBV18	TRBJ2-6	.	.
TGCGCCAGCAGCTTGGGGACAGGGATAGGGTATGGCTACACCTTC	CASSLGTGIGYGYTF	TRBV5-1	TRBJ1-2	TRBD1	.
TGCGCCAGCAGCCGAACTATGAGCGGGTCTTCCCCGAACACCGGGGAGCTGTTTTTT	CASSRTMSGSSPNTGELFF	TRBV5-1	TRBJ2-2	.	once
TGTGCCAGCAGTACGTATTTACAGGGGTACGAGCAGTACTTC	CASSTYLQGYEQYF	TRBV27	TRBJ2-7	TRBD1	.
TGTGCCAGCAGTTCGCATAATTCAGGGATCAACCCCTACAATGAGCAGTTCTTC	CASSSHNSGINPYNEQFF	TRBV6-2/TRBV6-3	TRBJ2-1	.	.
TGTGCCAGCAGCTTGGCCGGGGCCGCAATCCCCTACGAGCAGTACTTC	CASSLAGAAIPYEQYF	TRBV5-6	TRBJ2-7	.	.
TGTGCCAGCAGTTACACAACCGCTAGCGGGGGCGAGCAGTACTTC	CASSYTTASGGEQYF	TRBV6-5	TRBJ2-7	TRBD2	once
TGTGCCAGCAGTTACCCACCTCGAGGGTATGGCGAAAAACTGTTTTTT	CASSYPPRGYGEKLFF	TRBV6-2/TRBV6-3	TRBJ1-4	.	.
TGTGCCAGCTGGGGGGACCCGAGGGGGGCTTTCTTT	CASWGDPRGAFF	TRBV6-5	TRBJ1-1	.	.
TGTGCCAGCAGCCGCGGGACGGGGGCCGCTGAAGCTTTCTTT	CASSRGTGAAEAFF	TRBV7-9	TRBJ1-1	.	.